This is a list of T cell receptor beta chains from one sample in a study of blood T cell repertoires in COVID-19. Some clones are missing from TCRdb's copy, which holds only in-frame ones; the method was immunoSEQ multiplex PCR. The sample has about 370,000 clones, around 87% seen once; the top ten hold roughly a tenth. The sequenced material came from peripheral blood. All receptors derive from a woman in her twenties or thirties with COVID-19, enrolled during active disease. CDR3s include the opening cysteine and the closing phenylalanine or tryptophan. A D gene is named only where the DNA matches it firmly.

D: TRBD2; V: TRBV27; J: TRBJ2-3; DNA: TGTGCCAGCAGTTTTGGCGGGAGAGCGGATACGCAGTATTTT; CDR3: CASSFGGRADTQYF
D: TRBD2; V: TRBV11-3; J: TRBJ2-1; DNA: TGTGCCAGCAGCTCCGGGACTAGCGGGTCCTACAATGAGCAGTTCTTC; CDR3: CASSSGTSGSYNEQFF
D: -; V: TRBV15; J: TRBJ1-5; DNA: TGTGCCACCCGCTATCAGCTCAGTTCGGGTCAGCCCCAGCATTTT; CDR3: CATRYQLSSGQPQHF
D: -; V: TRBV19; J: TRBJ1-2; DNA: TGTGCCAGTAGTCGGGTGAGCTATGGCTACACCTTC; CDR3: CASSRVSYGYTF
D: TRBD1; V: TRBV5-1; J: TRBJ1-2; DNA: TGCGCCAGCAGCTGGGACAGCGGAGGGGATGGCTACACCTTC; CDR3: CASSWDSGGDGYTF
D: TRBD1; V: TRBV19; J: TRBJ1-1; DNA: TGTGCCAGTAGTATAGGCGGGACAGGGGTTACTGAAGCTTTCTTT; CDR3: CASSIGGTGVTEAFF
D: TRBD1; V: TRBV25-1; J: TRBJ1-4; DNA: TGTGCCAGCAGTGACTCGGGACAGGGGTGGCTAAAACTGTTTTTT; CDR3: CASSDSGQGWLKLFF
D: -; V: TRBV5-1; J: TRBJ2-2; DNA: TGCGCCAGCAGCTTGGAACGGTGGAACACCGGGGAGCTGTTTTTT; CDR3: CASSLERWNTGELFF
D: -; V: TRBV28; J: TRBJ1-5; DNA: TGTGCCAGCAGTCCTTTTACAGGGTATAGCAATCAGCCCCAGCATTTT; CDR3: CASSPFTGYSNQPQHF
D: -; V: TRBV6-2/TRBV6-3; J: TRBJ2-1; DNA: TGTGCCAGCAGTTCTAAATACAATGAGCAGTTCTTC; CDR3: CASSSKYNEQFF
D: TRBD1; V: TRBV14; J: TRBJ1-2; DNA: TGTGCCAGCAGCCCTTTTCTCCGGGACAGGGTTTTATATGGCTACACCTTC; CDR3: CASSPFLRDRVLYGYTF